Listed below are T cell receptor beta chains from one sample, sequenced in a study of post-analysis software for immune sequencing data. Via MiXCR, TCRdb re-called the PCR reads, giving one row per CDR3 protein. Here the sample spans approximately 730,000 distinct CDR3 sequences, 25% to 30% being singletons. The sequencing input was blood. These receptors came from a girl aged 5-17 years with multiple sclerosis. The CDR3 runs from the conserved cysteine through the conserved F or W. A D gene is named only where the DNA matches it firmly. The size entry is marked missing in some rows and otherwise reads once, few, many or a size class.

d_call: -
v_call: TRBV20-1
clone_size: few
j_call: TRBJ2-1
cdr3_nt: TGCAGTGCTAGAGATCGCGTCGGGTACAATGAGCAGTTCTTC
cdr3_aa: CSARDRVGYNEQFF

d_call: TRBD1
v_call: TRBV3-1
clone_size: -
j_call: TRBJ1-2
cdr3_nt: TGTGCCAGCAGCCAAGACAGGGGGCTTGGTGGCTACACCTTC
cdr3_aa: CASSQDRGLGGYTF

d_call: -
v_call: TRBV15
clone_size: -
j_call: TRBJ1-1
cdr3_nt: TGTGCCACCAGCAGTCCCCCGGCAGGGACGAACACTGAAGCTTTCTTT
cdr3_aa: CATSSPPAGTNTEAFF

d_call: TRBD1
v_call: TRBV6-5
clone_size: many
j_call: TRBJ2-5
cdr3_nt: TGTGCCAGCAGACGGACAGGGGACCAAGAGACCCAGTACTTC
cdr3_aa: CASRRTGDQETQYF

d_call: TRBD2
v_call: TRBV29-1
clone_size: many
j_call: TRBJ2-4
cdr3_nt: TGCAGCGTCAAGGGCGGGAGTCAGAACATTCAGTACTTC
cdr3_aa: CSVKGGSQNIQYF

d_call: -
v_call: TRBV10-3
clone_size: many
j_call: TRBJ1-5
cdr3_nt: TGTGCCATCAGTGAGTCGGGAGTTCAGCCCCAGCATTTT
cdr3_aa: CAISESGVQPQHF

d_call: -
v_call: TRBV7-2
clone_size: -
j_call: TRBJ1-2
cdr3_nt: TGTGCCAGCAGCTTAGTTCTTGGGGAAGGGACTGGCTACACCTTC
cdr3_aa: CASSLVLGEGTGYTF

d_call: -
v_call: TRBV6-2/TRBV6-3
clone_size: -
j_call: TRBJ2-7
cdr3_nt: TGTGCCAGCAGTTACTCAGGAGCCCGTTCGGGGGAGCAGTACTTC
cdr3_aa: CASSYSGARSGEQYF

d_call: -
v_call: TRBV7-2
clone_size: few
j_call: TRBJ2-4
cdr3_nt: TGTGCCAGCAGCTTAGCTGCAGGAGGACTAGCCAAAAACATTCAGTACTTC
cdr3_aa: CASSLAAGGLAKNIQYF

d_call: -
v_call: TRBV10-3
clone_size: few
j_call: TRBJ1-1
cdr3_nt: TGTGCCATCTCCTCCGGGCGGCCAGACACTGAAGCTTTCTTT
cdr3_aa: CAISSGRPDTEAFF

d_call: -
v_call: TRBV7-2
clone_size: -
j_call: TRBJ2-5
cdr3_nt: TGTGCCAGCAGCTTAAGTCCCGTCTACAATGAGCAGTACTTC
cdr3_aa: CASSLSPVYNEQYF

d_call: TRBD2
v_call: TRBV6-6
clone_size: few
j_call: TRBJ2-1
cdr3_nt: TGTGCCAGCAGTCCGGTAGCGGGGTACAATGAGCAGTTCTTC
cdr3_aa: CASSPVAGYNEQFF

d_call: -
v_call: TRBV6-2/TRBV6-3
clone_size: -
j_call: TRBJ2-1
cdr3_nt: TGTGCCAGCAGTACGTCAGGCCCTAACAATGAGCAGTTCTTC
cdr3_aa: CASSTSGPNNEQFF

d_call: -
v_call: TRBV4-1
clone_size: -
j_call: TRBJ1-5
cdr3_nt: TGCGCCAGCAGCCCTCGGCTCGACGCGATTAGCAATCAGCCCCAGCATTTT
cdr3_aa: CASSPRLDAISNQPQHF

d_call: TRBD1
v_call: TRBV5-1
clone_size: -
j_call: TRBJ2-1
cdr3_nt: TGCACCAGCAGCTTAGAGGGGGCTAGTCTCCACAATGAGCAGTTCTTC
cdr3_aa: CTSSLEGASLHNEQFF

d_call: -
v_call: TRBV7-9
clone_size: -
j_call: TRBJ2-1
cdr3_nt: TGTGCCAGCAGCTTGAAGGGGGACTCCTACAATGAGCAGTTCTTC
cdr3_aa: CASSLKGDSYNEQFF